The text below deals with one TCR beta chain. The target antigen is unknown. Some clones are missing from TCRdb's copy, which holds only in-frame ones; the method was immunoSEQ multiplex PCR. This repertoire shows 95,000 to 100,000 clones, nearly 95% found once; its top ten account for 12%. The data were taken from a study of siplizumab effects on memory and regulatory T cells. Study-level points and caveats: There appeared to be greater diversity in naive T cells than in memory cells, and naive T cells seemed major contributors to the alloresponse. An assignable naive or memory phenotype was lacking in roughly 80-97% of proliferating CD4+ or CD8+ clones. Significantly reduced by siplizumab was the cumulative frequency of alloreactive sequences, namely those traceable to unstimulated CD4+ memory cells.

The CDR3 consists of 12 residues. From germline, CDR1 is SQVTM and CDR2 ANQGSEA. This sequence was found in a human donor in good health. Sample: non-Treg CD4+ T cells sorted from blood. The chain is built from TRBV29-1 and TRBJ2-5; D is ambiguous. With the DNA end fitting TRBJ2-7 better, the J assignment may be wrong. The chain's CDR3 is CSVTDGTYEQYF. The CDR3 DNA sequence: TGCAGCGTCACCGACGGTACCTACGAGCAGTACTTC.